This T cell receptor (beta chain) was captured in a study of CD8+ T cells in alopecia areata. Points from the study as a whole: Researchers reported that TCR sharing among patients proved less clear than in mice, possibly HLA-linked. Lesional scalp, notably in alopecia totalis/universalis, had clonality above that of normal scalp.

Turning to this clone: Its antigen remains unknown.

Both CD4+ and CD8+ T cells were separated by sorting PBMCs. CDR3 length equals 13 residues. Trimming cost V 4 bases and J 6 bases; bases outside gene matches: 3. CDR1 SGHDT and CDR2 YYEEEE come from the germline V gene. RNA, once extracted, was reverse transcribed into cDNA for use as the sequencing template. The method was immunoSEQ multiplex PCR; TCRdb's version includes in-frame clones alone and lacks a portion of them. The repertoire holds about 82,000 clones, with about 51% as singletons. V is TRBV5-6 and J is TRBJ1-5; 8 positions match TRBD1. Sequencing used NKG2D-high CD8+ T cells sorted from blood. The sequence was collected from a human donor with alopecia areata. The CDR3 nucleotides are TGTGCCAGCAGCCTTGGACAGGGTCAGCCCCAGCATTTT. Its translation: CASSLGQGQPQHF.